This note documents a single T cell receptor (beta chain) sequence. Its antigen is unknown. The sample is drawn from a study of shared clonotypes between healthy human individuals. Study as a whole: Sampling drew on donors who were a couple of women and a few men aged 18 to 49. Study observations and caveats: A small donor pool kept down the genetic and exposure-history diversity that was represented.

The table came from immunoSEQ multiplex PCR; TCRdb's copy has only in-frame clones and leaves some out. The sample has approximately 510,000 clones, around 74% seen once. V was cut by 6 bases and J by 7 bases, with 12 bases left in between. The V gene's germline CDR1 is MNHEY and CDR2 SMNVEV (reference sequence). The CDR3 is 13 residues long. This sequence was found in a woman between 40 and 55 years old in good health. Some clones in this sample may be carry-over from other donors' samples. V is TRBV27 and J is TRBJ2-2; a possible D gene is TRBD1 (5 bases). Specimen: PBMCs. Written as DNA, the CDR3 is TGTGCCAGCAGCAGGGTCCGTAGCGGGGAGCTGTTTTTT. Protein product: CASSRVRSGELFF.